A single sample is the source of the 24 T cell receptor beta chains below, sequenced in a study of PD-L1 blockade in urothelial cancer. Time point indicated: pretreatment peripheral blood. Sequencing used immunoSEQ multiplex PCR; TCRdb keeps in-frame clones, though not all of them. The sample consists of some 120,000 clones, approximately 84% of them appearing once. This specimen was PBMCs, taken around atezolizumab (anti-PD-L1) treatment. These receptors were obtained from a man aged 50 or older with urothelial cancer.

V usage is TRBV9 and J usage is TRBJ2-1; 9 bases are a match to TRBD2. V dropped 3 bases and J dropped 2; count of bases not matched to a gene: 3. Germline V CDR1 and CDR2: SGDLS, YYNGEE. The CDR3 is 15 residues long. The CDR3 coding sequence is TGTGCCAGCAGCGCTAGCGGGGAAACCTACAATGAGCAGTTCTTC. Amino acids: CASSASGETYNEQFF.

The rearrangement joins TRBV9 to TRBJ2-7, with TRBD1 as a possible D gene (6 bases). The CDR3 runs 14 residues. CDR1 and CDR2 (germline): SGDLS, YYNGEE. The germline V and J ends were trimmed by 4 bases and 3 bases, with 14 bases remaining between them. The CDR3 coding sequence is TGTGCCAGCAGCCCCCGAACAGGGCTCTACGAGCAGTACTTC. Its translation is CASSPRTGLYEQYF.

J is TRBJ2-2 and V is TRBV5-4; 7 bases map to TRBD2. The CDR3 is 16 residues long. Germline V CDR1 and CDR2: SGHNT, YYREEE (reference sequence). V was clipped by 4 bases and J by 2 bases; unmatched bases: 8. CDR3 loop: CASSTPPGGNTGELFF. In DNA, the CDR3 is TGTGCCAGCAGCACCCCACCGGGGGGTAACACCGGGGAGCTGTTTTTT.

This clone was picked up one time. This sequence joins TRBV9 and TRBJ2-3, with 8 bases aligning to TRBD2. Germline CDR1 and CDR2: SGDLS and YYNGEE. The trim removed 1 base at V and 4 bases at J, leaving 2 bases unmatched. This CDR3 is 14 amino acids long. The CDR3 DNA sequence: TGTGCCAGCAGCGTAAGGACTAGCTCAGATACGCAGTATTTT. Its protein is CASSVRTSSDTQYF.

The chain couples TRBV5-1 to TRBJ2-2; D is ambiguous. The CDR3 runs to 14 residues. The V gene lost 5 bases and the J gene lost 8 bases, with 16 bases spanning the gap. Germline V gene sequence: CDR1 SGHRS, CDR2 YFSETQ. This CDR3 is CASRVQALAGELFF. The DNA for the CDR3 is TGCGCCAGCAGGGTGCAGGCCCTCGCAGGGGAGCTGTTTTTT. Complete variable domain (other parts from reference TRBV5-1 and TRBJ2-2): KAGVTQTPRYLIKTRGQQVTLSCSPISGHRSVSWYQQTPGQGLQFLFEYFSETQRNKGNFPGRFSGRQFSNSRSEMNVSTLELGDSALYLCASRVQALAGELFFGEGSRLTVL.

V usage is TRBV4-1 and J usage is TRBJ2-2; TRBD1 matches at 8 bases. The CDR3 runs 15 residues. Germline V CDR1 and CDR2: MGHRA, YSYEKL. After removal of 1 base from V and 4 bases from J, the junction contained 2 bases not matched to a gene. The CDR3 DNA reads TGCGCCAGCAGCCAAGCGACAGGGGCCACCGGGGAGCTGTTTTTT. Protein sequence: CASSQATGATGELFF.

This clone showed up just once. The chain employs TRBV5-1 and TRBJ1-1, with 8 nucleotides matching TRBD1. CDR3 length: 15 residues. V trimming: 4 bases; J trimming: 6 bases; junction bases outside the gene matches: 11. From germline, CDR1 is SGHRS and CDR2 YFSETQ. The chain's CDR3 is CASSGTGTGVPEAFF. The CDR3 nucleotides read TGCGCCAGCAGCGGAACCGGGACAGGCGTCCCTGAAGCTTTCTTT.

The V gene is TRBV6-5, the J gene TRBJ2-5; D is possibly TRBD2 (5 bases). The V gene lost 0 bases and the J gene lost 3 bases, with 11 bases spanning the gap. This CDR3 has 15 residues. Germline V CDR1 and CDR2: MNHEY, SVGAGI. The CDR3 region has the DNA TGTGCCAGCAGTTACTCGATCTTCGGGAAAGAGACCCAGTACTTC. Protein: CASSYSIFGKETQYF.

The chain couples TRBV7-9 to TRBJ1-6; no clear D. The V gene's germline CDR1 is SEHNR and CDR2 FQNEAQ (reference sequence). CDR3 length equals 12 residues. Trimming pared 1 base from V and 9 bases from J, leaving 4 bases between. CDR3 DNA: TGTGCCAGCAGCTTAGAGAGTTCACCCCTCCACTTT. Translated, it gives CASSLESSPLHF.

The chain is built from TRBV6-5 and TRBJ2-2; TRBD1 is a possible D gene (5 bases). Germline V CDR1 and CDR2: MNHEY, SVGAGI. This CDR3 has 14 amino acids. V dropped 7 bases and J dropped 1 base, with 10 bases sitting between them. The CDR3 reads CASKGQGNTGELFF. The CDR3 DNA reads TGTGCCAGCAAGGGGCAGGGGAACACCGGGGAGCTGTTTTTT.

The chain employs TRBV19 and TRBJ2-1; the D gene is possibly TRBD1 (6 bases). The V end was cut by 7 bases, the J end by 12 bases, with 19 bases between. The CDR3 is made up of 13 amino acids. Germline V gene sequence: CDR1 LNHDA, CDR2 SQIVND (reference sequence). CDR3 sequence reads: CASTDRQAQGQFF. In nucleotides, the CDR3 is TGTGCCAGTACAGACCGGCAAGCACAGGGGCAGTTCTTC.

The rearrangement links TRBV7-6 to TRBJ2-7; a possible D gene is TRBD2 (6 bases). V dropped 0 bases and J dropped 7 bases, with 7 bases sitting between them. The V gene's germline CDR1 is SGHVS and CDR2 FNYEAQ. The CDR3 runs 12 residues. CDR3 loop: CASSLAGGEQYF. The CDR3 DNA reads TGTGCCAGCAGCTTAGCGGGGGGAGAGCAGTACTTC.

V usage is TRBV28 and J usage is TRBJ2-1; TRBD2 matches 12 bases. CDR3 size: 15 residues. Per germline, CDR1 MDHEN and CDR2 SYDVKM. V shed 6 bases, J shed 7 bases, and the junction held 7 bases outside the gene matches. The CDR3 reads CASRSTSGRINEQFF. CDR3 nucleotides: TGTGCCAGCAGGTCGACTAGCGGGAGAATAAATGAGCAGTTCTTC.

The chain uses TRBV9 and TRBJ2-3, with D possibly TRBD1 on 6 matching bases. The V gene lost 4 bases and the J gene lost 1 base, with 13 bases spanning the gap. This CDR3 is 15 amino acids long. The germline CDR1 and CDR2 sequences are SGDLS and YYNGEE. DNA for the CDR3: TGTGCCAGCAGCACCCAGGGGTTGGGCACAGATACGCAGTATTTT. Translated, it gives CASSTQGLGTDTQYF.

This chain joins TRBV5-6 and TRBJ2-1; 9 bases are shared with TRBD2. The V and J ends lost 0 bases and 9 bases, in that order; junction bases with no gene match: 10. Germline V CDR1 and CDR2: SGHDT, YYEEEE. The CDR3 runs to 16 residues. The CDR3 loop is CASSLGARTSVGEQFF. As DNA, the CDR3 is TGTGCCAGCAGCTTGGGTGCGAGGACTAGCGTTGGTGAGCAGTTCTTC. The full variable domain, completed using reference TRBV5-6 and TRBJ2-1, is DAGVTQSPTHLIKTRGQQVTLRCSPKSGHDTVSWYQQALGQGPQFIFQYYEEEERQRGNFPDRFSGHQFPNYSSELNVNALLLGDSALYLCASSLGARTSVGEQFFGPGTRLTVL.

V and J are TRBV7-8 and TRBJ2-5, with 9 bases aligning to TRBD1. V lost 1 base to trimming and J lost 4 bases; unmatched junction nucleotides: 4. CDR1 and CDR2 (germline): SGHVS, FQNEAQ. The CDR3 runs 15 residues. CDR3 in DNA: TGTGCCAGCAGCTTAGGACAGGGGGTGGGAGAGACCCAGTACTTC. This codes for CASSLGQGVGETQYF.

The rearrangement joins TRBV27 to TRBJ1-6; tentatively, D is TRBD1 (5 bases). Trimming removed 10 bases at V and 8 bases at J, with 18 bases between. CDR1 and CDR2 from the germline V gene are MNHEY and SMNVEV (reference sequence). The CDR3 length is 14 residues. This CDR3 reads CATQGGVSHSPLHF. The CDR3 DNA reads TGTGCCACCCAGGGTGGGGTCAGCCATTCACCCCTCCACTTT.

Only one count was recorded for this clone. J is TRBJ2-7 and V is TRBV28, with TRBD2 matching 7 bases. Germline V lookup: CDR1 MDHEN, CDR2 SYDVKM. Trimming removed 5 bases from V and 2 bases from J; junction bases left unmatched: 9. The CDR3 runs to 15 residues. The CDR3 reads CASSPSGGPTYEQYF. The CDR3 region has the DNA TGTGCCAGCAGTCCATCGGGAGGACCTACCTACGAGCAGTACTTC.

V and J are TRBV7-2 and TRBJ2-7; 9 bases map to TRBD1. Germline V gene data show CDR1 as SGHTA and CDR2 as FQGNSA. The CDR3 extends over 15 amino acids. J was trimmed by 3 bases and V by 1 base; bases with no gene match: 4. The CDR3 coding sequence is TGTGCCAGCAGCTTAGAAGGGACAGGGTTCTACGAGCAGTACTTC. It codes for CASSLEGTGFYEQYF.

V and J are TRBV7-3 and TRBJ2-1; 8 bases fit TRBD2. CDR1 and CDR2 (germline): SGHTA, FQGTGA. With 2 bases clipped from V and 4 bases from J, the junction kept 4 bases outside the gene matches. The CDR3 is made up of 15 amino acids. The CDR3 sequence: CASSLGSGMYNEQFF. In DNA form, the CDR3 reads TGTGCCAGCAGCTTAGGTAGCGGGATGTACAATGAGCAGTTCTTC.

The rearrangement uses TRBV6-5 and TRBJ2-2, with 7 bases aligning to TRBD1. Germline-derived CDR1 and CDR2 are MNHEY and SVGAGI. With 8 bases clipped from V and 3 bases from J, the junction kept 6 bases outside the gene matches. CDR3 size: 14 residues. The CDR3: CASGRGRHTGELFF. The CDR3 DNA reads TGTGCCAGCGGTAGGGGGCGGCACACCGGGGAGCTGTTTTTT.

Of note for this clone: Germline and junction disagree at one end, which may indicate a read error. This sequence joins TRBV10-3 and TRBJ2-1; possibly TRBD2 for D (6 bases). This CDR3 region has 12 residues. Germline lookup yields CDR1 ENHRY and CDR2 SYGVKD. The CDR3, as DNA: TGTGCCATCGGGGACTCCGACAATGAGCAGTTCTTC. Protein sequence: CAIGDSDNEQFF.

The gene calls are TRBV5-4 and TRBJ1-2; TRBD1 agrees at 7 bases. Germline CDR1 reads SGHNT; CDR2 reads YYREEE (reference sequence). Trimming cost V 4 bases and J 3 bases; bases outside gene matches: 9. This CDR3 contains 15 residues. Written as DNA, the CDR3 is TGTGCCAGCAGCCCAAGGACAGGTTATGACTATGGCTACACCTTC. Protein sequence: CASSPRTGYDYGYTF. The full variable domain, in which reference TRBV5-4 and TRBJ1-2 provide the parts outside the CDR3, is ETGVTQSPTHLIKTRGQQVTLRCSSQSGHNTVSWYQQALGQGPQFIFQYYREEENGRGNFPPRFSGLQFPNYSSELNVNALELDDSALYLCASSPRTGYDYGYTFGSGTRLTVV.

This sequence joins TRBV28 and TRBJ2-2, with D possibly TRBD1 on 5 matching bases. Trimming cost V 7 bases and J 6 bases, with 15 bases left between them. The CDR3 spans 14 residues. Germline V CDR1 and CDR2: MDHEN, SYDVKM. The CDR3 DNA reads as TGTGCCAGCACCCCCCCAAGGGGCGCCGGGGAGCTGTTTTTT. This sequence encodes CASTPPRGAGELFF.